This entry is about one TCR beta chain. Which antigen it targets is not known. Base qualities are not at hand, and no much larger clone is one base apart. A second Seattle source provided samples from volunteer blood donors who had recovered from COVID-19. The collaborating institutions used their own protocols to collect whole blood in K2EDTA tubes. Collaborator samples were shipped for TCRbeta analysis as frozen whole blood, isolated PBMCs, or DNA extracted from either sample type. These data belong to a study of blood T cell repertoires in COVID-19 (dated by TCRdb to 2020 to 2022). Broadly, across the study: Collaborator samples came from the United States, Italy and Spain and covered acute and convalescent phases of COVID-19. The prospective study material was composed of cDNA or gDNA derived from T cells, B-cell-depleted T cells, or PBMCs. The dataset comprised deeply sampled blood TCRbeta repertoires from subjects exposed to, actively infected with, or recovered from COVID-19. A freely available public database, intended as a resource for researchers studying the immune response to SARS-CoV-2, is where the repertoires were released. The samples were drawn from the first 160 participants of the ongoing ImmuneRACE study and from 1,254 subjects provided by 6 global collaborators. Sample metadata almost always included a de-identified subject ID, COVID-19 status, age in years and sex. Where available, HLA class I and class II types were obtained from metadata supplied by the sample provider rather than from assay-based typing.

Here V drops 1 base and J drops 0 bases, and the junction holds 2 bases not matched to any gene. CDR1 and CDR2 are drawn from the germline V gene: SGHAT, FQNNGV. Inclusive of the bounding cysteine and phenylalanine, the CDR3 is 15 residues long. This entry keeps only the CDR3 DNA: 45 bases, framed from base 1. The study at large found these results: The amount of clinical and demographic metadata varied by source and participant and was provided uncurated.

The immunoSEQ Assay, a bias-controlled multiplex PCR, was used to amplify TCRbeta CDR3 regions from genomic DNA. Processing in the source paper ran as follows. The number of nucleated cells in each sample was estimated from the amplification of reference gene primers within the assay. To quantify the absolute abundance of each unique TCRbeta CDR3 rearrangement, sequence reads were collapsed and filtered. Productive Simpson clonality was computed per sample as the square root of Simpson's diversity index over productive rearrangements. Entries here come from immuneACCESS through TCRdb and include only in-frame sequences with V and J called. Some clones fail to appear in such tables; in the studies checked, an unresolved V gene covers under half of the shortfall, and the cause of the remainder is unknown. V, J and clone size reflect that table, while D and trimming were determined from the DNA. The sample table contains 250,000 to 300,000 clones; only one count was recorded for about 85% of them. The ten largest make up 2.2% of the sample.

The sample comprised peripheral blood. This receptor was identified in a woman aged 45-65 years who had recovered from COVID-19. The sequence joins TRBV11-2 to TRBJ1-2, with 7 bases in between that match TRBD1. The encoded CDR3 is CASSLAGTANYGYTF. The base sequence is TGTGCCAGCAGCTTAGCCGGGACAGCTAACTATGGCTACACCTTC.